The 13 T cell receptor beta chains presented below share a single source sample, sequenced in a study of T cell responses to AZD1222 COVID-19 vaccine. Measured with immunoSEQ multiplex PCR; TCRdb has only the in-frame clones, and not every one. The repertoire has more than 150,000 clones, roughly 92% of them found once; the top ten carry 8% to 13%. This material consisted of peripheral blood, taken on day 0 of AZD1222 vaccination. These receptors were taken from an adult in good health.

This clone was detected many times. The rearrangement links TRBV7-9 to TRBJ2-6, with 10 bases identical to TRBD2. This CDR3 has 18 amino acids. The V gene's germline CDR1 is SEHNR and CDR2 FQNEAQ (reference sequence). J gave up 0 bases and V 0 bases, and 2 bases lay outside the gene matches. The CDR3 region is CASSLASGGHSGANVLTF. CDR3 nucleotides: TGTGCCAGCAGCTTAGCTAGCGGGGGGCACTCTGGGGCCAACGTCCTGACTTTC.

This chain joins TRBV3-1 (or the pseudogene TRBV3-2) and TRBJ2-5; D ambiguous. Trimming cost V 0 bases and J 4 bases, with 12 bases left between them. The germline V gene encodes CDR1 LGHDT and CDR2 YNNKEL (reference sequence). The CDR3 totals 15 residues. CDR3 in amino acids: CASSQDLRGGETQYF. CDR3 coding DNA: TGTGCCAGCAGCCAAGATCTTAGAGGTGGAGAGACCCAGTACTTC.

The genes are TRBV28 and TRBJ2-4; D is unresolved. Trimming stripped 6 bases from V and 1 base from J, with 28 bases between. Germline CDR1 MDHEN, CDR2 SYDVKM. The CDR3 extends over 20 amino acids. CDR3 amino acids: CASSIGLLNYVLLAKNIQYF. Written as DNA, the CDR3 is TGTGCCAGCAGCATCGGCCTCCTAAACTACGTCCTCTTGGCCAAAAACATTCAGTACTTC. The full variable domain, completed using reference TRBV28 and TRBJ2-4, is DVKVTQSSRYLVKRTGEKVFLECVQDMDHENMFWYRQDPGLGLRLIYFSYDVKMKEKGDIPEGYSVSREKKERFSLILESASTNQTSMYLCASSIGLLNYVLLAKNIQYFGAGTRLSVL.

The chain joins TRBV7-2 to TRBJ2-7, with 7 nucleotides matching TRBD1. V dropped 4 bases and J dropped 4; count of bases not matched to a gene: 7. CDR3 length equals 14 residues. Germline CDR1 reads SGHTA; CDR2 reads FQGNSA. In nucleotides, the CDR3 is TGTGCCAGCAGCTACGGGACAGCTTTGTACGAGCAGTACTTC. This encodes CASSYGTALYEQYF. Full variable domain (missing parts from reference TRBV7-2 and TRBJ2-7): GAGVSQSPSNKVTEKGKDVELRCDPISGHTALYWYRQSLGQGLEFLIYFQGNSAPDKSGLPSDRFSAERTGGSVSTLTIQRTQQEDSAVYLCASSYGTALYEQYFGPGTRLTVT.

The V and J genes are TRBV19 and TRBJ1-1; 7 positions match TRBD1. This CDR3 region has 14 residues. The germline gives CDR1 LNHDA, CDR2 SQIVND (reference sequence). V lost 7 bases, J lost 4 bases, and 9 bases stayed unmatched. CDR3 sequence reads: CASTTLQGSTEAFF. In DNA form, the CDR3 reads TGTGCCAGTACCACCTTACAGGGGAGCACTGAAGCTTTCTTT.

The chain links TRBV6-2 or TRBV6-3 to TRBJ2-5; 10 bases map to TRBD2. Germline CDR1 is MNHEY and CDR2 is SVGEGT. This CDR3 is 15 amino acids long. After removal of 6 bases from V and 4 bases from J, the junction contained 8 bases not matched to a gene. CDR3 in amino acids: CASSPTSGIGETQYF. The CDR3 bases are TGTGCCAGCAGCCCAACTAGCGGGATTGGAGAGACCCAGTACTTC.

The chain links TRBV19 to TRBJ2-7, with a possible D match to TRBD1 (6 bases). Per the germline V gene, CDR1 is LNHDA and CDR2 is SQIVND (reference sequence). V was cut by 3 bases and J by 4 bases, with 19 bases left in between. The CDR3 is made up of 16 amino acids. CDR3: CASSISGTRGRYEQYF. In DNA, the CDR3 is TGTGCCAGTAGTATCTCCGGGACCAGGGGCCGATACGAGCAGTACTTC.

The V call is TRBV18, the J call TRBJ1-3, with a possible D match to TRBD1 (5 bases). Germline V gives CDR1 KGHSH, CDR2 LQKENI. The CDR3 sequence is 15 residues long. Trimming took off 3 bases at V and 2 bases at J, with 11 bases between the two ends. The CDR3 bases are TGTGCCAGCTCACCGGCTGACAGCGCTGGAAACACCATATATTTT. Its translation: CASSPADSAGNTIYF.

The V and J genes are TRBV4-1 and TRBJ1-2; 8 bases map to TRBD1. The ends lost 1 base at V and 7 bases at J; junction bases unmatched: 14. Germline CDR1 is MGHRA and CDR2 is YSYEKL. This CDR3 has 17 residues. DNA of the CDR3: TGCGCCAGCAGCCAAGGTTGGCCCAGGGGGCAGGGACGTGGCTACACCTTC. Translation: CASSQGWPRGQGRGYTF.

The chain carries TRBV7-8 and TRBJ2-7, with D perhaps being TRBD1 or TRBD2 (6 bases each). Deletions cut 5 bases from V and 3 bases from J, with 17 bases between. Germline-derived CDR1 and CDR2 are SGHVS and FQNEAQ. This CDR3 has 15 amino acids. The chain's CDR3 is CASSNRRGVGYEQYF. The CDR3 bases are TGTGCCAGCAGCAACCGGAGGGGGGTGGGCTACGAGCAGTACTTC.

This sequence joins TRBV11-2 and TRBJ2-7; no firm D call. The CDR3 is made up of 13 amino acids. V lost 10 bases to trimming and J lost 1 base, with 14 bases between them. CDR1 is SGHAT and CDR2 is FQNNGV in the germline V gene. The CDR3 here is CATTVRGSYEQYF. CDR3 in DNA: TGTGCCACTACAGTGCGTGGGTCCTACGAGCAGTACTTC.

As DNA, the CDR3 is TGTGCCAGCAGCGTAGACCTGATGGGGGGCTGGAACACCATATATTTT. Translated: CASSVDLMGGWNTIYF. V gene TRBV9 combines with J gene TRBJ1-3; tentatively, D is TRBD1 (6 bases). This CDR3 spans 16 amino acids. V lost 0 bases and J lost 7, with 17 bases in between. Germline CDR1 is SGDLS and CDR2 is YYNGEE.

CDR3 residues: CAWSVGVRTNTEAFF. The CDR3 bases are TGTGCCTGGAGTGTGGGTGTTCGGACGAACACTGAAGCTTTCTTT. V and J are TRBV30 and TRBJ1-1; D remains ambiguous. The length of the CDR3 is 15 residues. From germline, CDR1 is GTSNPN and CDR2 SVGIG (reference sequence). V lost 0 bases and J 1 base, leaving 12 bases between the germline ends. The full variable domain, completed using reference TRBV30 and TRBJ1-1, is SQTIHQWPATLVQPVGSPLSLECTVEGTSNPNLYWYRQAAGRGLQLLFYSVGIGQISSEVPQNLSASRPQDRQFILSSKKLLLSDSGFYLCAWSVGVRTNTEAFFGQGTRLTVV.